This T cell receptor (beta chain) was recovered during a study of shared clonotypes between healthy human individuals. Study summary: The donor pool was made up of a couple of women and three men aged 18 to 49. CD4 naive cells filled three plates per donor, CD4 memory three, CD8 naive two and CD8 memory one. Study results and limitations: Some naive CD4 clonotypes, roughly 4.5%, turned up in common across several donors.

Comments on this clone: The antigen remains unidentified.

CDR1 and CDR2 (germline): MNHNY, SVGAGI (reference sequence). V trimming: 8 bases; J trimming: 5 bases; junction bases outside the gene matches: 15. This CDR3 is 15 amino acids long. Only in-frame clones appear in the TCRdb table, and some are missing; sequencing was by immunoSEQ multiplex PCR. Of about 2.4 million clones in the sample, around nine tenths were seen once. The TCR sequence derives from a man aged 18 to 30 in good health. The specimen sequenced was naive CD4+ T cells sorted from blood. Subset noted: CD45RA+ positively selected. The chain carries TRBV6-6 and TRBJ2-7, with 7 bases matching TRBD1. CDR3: CASGRGQPRANEQYF. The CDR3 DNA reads TGTGCCAGCGGCCGGGGACAGCCTCGAGCCAACGAGCAGTACTTC.